The 6 T cell receptor beta chains below were found in one sample sequenced in a study of blood T cell repertoires in COVID-19. Assay: immunoSEQ multiplex PCR; the TCRdb copy retains only in-frame clones and omits some. This sample has over 200,000 clones, with 80% found just once. Sequencing input: peripheral blood. These TCRs come from a human donor in a cohort sampled during active COVID-19.

The chain has TRBV28 and TRBJ1-2; tentatively, D is TRBD1 (5 bases). The germline gives CDR1 MDHEN, CDR2 SYDVKM. The V end was cut by 4 bases, the J end by 1 base, with 16 bases between. CDR3 size: 16 residues. The CDR3 region has the DNA TGTGCCAGCAGTTCGGGAGAGGGACGGTATAACTATGGCTACACCTTC. Translating it yields CASSSGEGRYNYGYTF.

J is TRBJ2-1 and V is TRBV19; 14 bases are shared with TRBD2. The junction had 11 bases not matched to a gene; V was cut back by 5 bases and J by 8 bases. Germline V gene sequence: CDR1 LNHDA, CDR2 SQIVND (reference sequence). The CDR3 is 17 residues long. CDR3 sequence reads: CASSPWTSGRLIDEQFF. In nucleotides, the CDR3 is TGTGCCAGTAGTCCCTGGACTAGCGGGAGGCTTATCGATGAGCAGTTCTTC.

V and J are TRBV7-2 and TRBJ2-7, with TRBD1 matching 8 bases. The ends lost 5 bases at V and 6 bases at J; junction bases unmatched: 18. CDR3 length: 17 residues. The germline gives CDR1 SGHTA, CDR2 FQGNSA. The CDR3 protein is CASSPRGPGQANGEQYF. CDR3 DNA sequence: TGTGCCAGCAGCCCCCGAGGACCGGGACAGGCGAACGGCGAGCAGTACTTC.

The rearrangement joins TRBV6-6 to TRBJ1-2; D uncertain. CDR1 and CDR2 (germline): MNHNY, SVGAGI (reference sequence). The CDR3 covers 13 residues. Trimming pared 2 bases from V and 4 bases from J, leaving 8 bases between. In nucleotides, the CDR3 is TGTGCCAGCAGTTACGGGCAGTTCTATGGCTACACCTTC. Translating gives CASSYGQFYGYTF.

The rearrangement links TRBV19 to TRBJ2-7; D possibly corresponds to TRBD2 (6 bases). CDR3 size: 15 residues. Between the trimmed V and J ends, which lost 1 base and 2 bases, there was a span of 12 bases. Germline values: CDR1 LNHDA, CDR2 SQIVND (reference sequence). The CDR3 coding sequence is TGTGCCAGTAGTATAGGTCCTAGCGTAACCTACGAGCAGTACTTC. Amino acids: CASSIGPSVTYEQYF.

This chain connects TRBV5-4 to TRBJ2-3, with 7 bases lining up with TRBD2. The CDR3 is made up of 13 amino acids. CDR1 SGHNT and CDR2 YYREEE come from the germline V gene (reference sequence). V shed 0 bases, J shed 6 bases, and the junction held 1 base outside the gene matches. CDR3 region: CASSLVGGDTQYF. The CDR3 nucleotides read TGTGCCAGCAGCTTGGTCGGGGGGGATACGCAGTATTTT.